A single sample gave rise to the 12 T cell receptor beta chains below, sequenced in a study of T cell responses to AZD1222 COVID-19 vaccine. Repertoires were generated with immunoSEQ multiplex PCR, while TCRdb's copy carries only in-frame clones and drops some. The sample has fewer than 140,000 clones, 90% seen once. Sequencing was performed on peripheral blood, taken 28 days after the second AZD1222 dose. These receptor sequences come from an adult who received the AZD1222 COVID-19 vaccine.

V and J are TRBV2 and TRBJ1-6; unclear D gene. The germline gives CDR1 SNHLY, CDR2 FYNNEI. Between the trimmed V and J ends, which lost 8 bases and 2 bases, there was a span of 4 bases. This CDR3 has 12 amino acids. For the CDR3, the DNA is TGTGCCAGCGGGACCTATAATTCACCCCTCCACTTT. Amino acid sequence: CASGTYNSPLHF. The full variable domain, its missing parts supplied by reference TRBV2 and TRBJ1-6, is EPEVTQTPSHQVTQMGQEVILRCVPISNHLYFYWYRQILGQKVEFLVSFYNNEISEKSEIFDDQFSVERPDGSNFTLKIRSTKLEDSAMYFCASGTYNSPLHFGNGTRLTVT.

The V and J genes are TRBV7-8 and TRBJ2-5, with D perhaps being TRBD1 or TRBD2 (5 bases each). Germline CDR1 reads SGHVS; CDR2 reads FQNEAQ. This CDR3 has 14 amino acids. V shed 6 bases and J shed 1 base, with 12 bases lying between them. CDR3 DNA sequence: TGTGCCAGCAGGAGGGGCACGCTCCAAGAGACCCAGTACTTC. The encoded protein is CASRRGTLQETQYF. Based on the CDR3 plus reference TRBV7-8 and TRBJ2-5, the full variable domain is GAGVSQSPRYKVAKRGQDVALRCDPISGHVSLFWYQQALGQGPEFLTYFQNEAQLDKSGLPSDRFFAERPEGSVSTLKIQRTQQEDSAVYLCASRRGTLQETQYFGPGTRLLVL.

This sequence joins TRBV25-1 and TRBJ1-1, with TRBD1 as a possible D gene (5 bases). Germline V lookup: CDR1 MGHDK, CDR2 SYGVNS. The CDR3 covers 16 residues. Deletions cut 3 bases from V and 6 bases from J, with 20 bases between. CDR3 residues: CASSEGGLLRVSEAFF. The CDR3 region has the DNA TGTGCCAGCAGTGAGGGAGGATTGCTCAGGGTTTCTGAAGCTTTCTTT. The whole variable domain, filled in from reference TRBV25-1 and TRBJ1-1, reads EADIYQTPRYLVIGTGKKITLECSQTMGHDKMYWYQQDPGMELHLIHYSYGVNSTEKGDLSSESTVSRIRTEHFPLTLESARPSHTSQYLCASSEGGLLRVSEAFFGQGTRLTVV.

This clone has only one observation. Here the CDR3 DNA reads TGTGCCAGCAGCCAAGTCCGGGGAGCCGAGCAGTACTTC. Encoded protein: CASSQVRGAEQYF. V usage is TRBV14 and J usage is TRBJ2-7; a weak D match, TRBD2 (5 bases). The V gene lost 1 base and the J gene lost 6 bases, with 10 bases spanning the gap. This CDR3 has 13 amino acids. The V gene's germline CDR1 is SGHDN and CDR2 FVKESK.

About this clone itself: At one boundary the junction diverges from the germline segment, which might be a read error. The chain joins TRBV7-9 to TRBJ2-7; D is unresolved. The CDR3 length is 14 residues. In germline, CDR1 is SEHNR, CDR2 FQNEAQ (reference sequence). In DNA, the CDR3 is TGTGCCAGCAGTTTAGACTGGTTGTCCTACGAGCAGTACTTC. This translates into CASSLDWLSYEQYF. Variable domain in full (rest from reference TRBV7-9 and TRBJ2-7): DTGVSQNPRHKITKRGQNVTFRCDPISEHNRLYWYRQTLGQGPEFLTYFQNEAQLEKSRLLSDRFSAERPKGSFSTLEIQRTEQGDSAMYLCASSLDWLSYEQYFGPGTRLTVT.

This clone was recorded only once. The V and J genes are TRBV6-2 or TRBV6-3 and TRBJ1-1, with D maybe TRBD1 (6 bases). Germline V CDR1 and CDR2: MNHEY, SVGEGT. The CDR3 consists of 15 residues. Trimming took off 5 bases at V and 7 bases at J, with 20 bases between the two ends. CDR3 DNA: TGTGCCAGCAGTCCCACCTTTGGGGGGCTTAATGAAGCTTTCTTT. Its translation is CASSPTFGGLNEAFF.

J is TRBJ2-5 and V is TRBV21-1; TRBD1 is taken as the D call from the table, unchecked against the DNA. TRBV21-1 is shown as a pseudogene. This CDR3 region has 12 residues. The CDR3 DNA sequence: TGTGCCAGTCCCGGGACAGTTGAGACCCAGTACTTC. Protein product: CASPGTVETQYF.

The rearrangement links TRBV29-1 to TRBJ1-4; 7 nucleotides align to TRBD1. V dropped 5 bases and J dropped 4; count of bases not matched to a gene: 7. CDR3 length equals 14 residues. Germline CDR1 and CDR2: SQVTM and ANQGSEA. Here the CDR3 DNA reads TGCAGCGTTCAGAAAGGGACAGTTAATGAAAAACTGTTTTTT. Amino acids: CSVQKGTVNEKLFF.

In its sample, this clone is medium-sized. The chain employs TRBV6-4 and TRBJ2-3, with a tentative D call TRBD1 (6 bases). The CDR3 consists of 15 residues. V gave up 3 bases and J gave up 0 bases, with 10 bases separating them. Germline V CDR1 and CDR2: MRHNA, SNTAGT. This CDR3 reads CASSEDSGSTDTQYF. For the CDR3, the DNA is TGTGCCAGCAGTGAGGACAGTGGGAGCACAGATACGCAGTATTTT.

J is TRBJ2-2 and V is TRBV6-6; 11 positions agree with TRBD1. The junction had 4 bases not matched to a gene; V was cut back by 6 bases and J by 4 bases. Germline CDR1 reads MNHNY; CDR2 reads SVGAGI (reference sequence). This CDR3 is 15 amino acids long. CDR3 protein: CASSRTGGGTGELFF. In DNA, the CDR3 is TGTGCCAGCAGCAGGACAGGGGGCGGCACCGGGGAGCTGTTTTTT.

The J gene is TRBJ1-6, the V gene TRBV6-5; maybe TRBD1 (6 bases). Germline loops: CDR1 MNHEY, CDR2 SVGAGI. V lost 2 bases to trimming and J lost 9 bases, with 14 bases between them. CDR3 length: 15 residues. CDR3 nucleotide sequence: TGTGCCAGCAGTTACCTGGACGCCAGGGGTTCACCCCTCCACTTT. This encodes CASSYLDARGSPLHF.

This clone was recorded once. DNA for the CDR3: TGTGCCAGCAGTTACTCGAAGGGGGCAAGTGGCTACACCTTC. Its translation is CASSYSKGASGYTF. This sequence joins TRBV6-5 and TRBJ1-2; TRBD1 aligns across 7 bases. The V segment lost 0 bases and the J segment 7 bases; nucleotides outside the gene matches: 5. Germline CDR1 and CDR2: MNHEY and SVGAGI. This CDR3 has 14 amino acids.